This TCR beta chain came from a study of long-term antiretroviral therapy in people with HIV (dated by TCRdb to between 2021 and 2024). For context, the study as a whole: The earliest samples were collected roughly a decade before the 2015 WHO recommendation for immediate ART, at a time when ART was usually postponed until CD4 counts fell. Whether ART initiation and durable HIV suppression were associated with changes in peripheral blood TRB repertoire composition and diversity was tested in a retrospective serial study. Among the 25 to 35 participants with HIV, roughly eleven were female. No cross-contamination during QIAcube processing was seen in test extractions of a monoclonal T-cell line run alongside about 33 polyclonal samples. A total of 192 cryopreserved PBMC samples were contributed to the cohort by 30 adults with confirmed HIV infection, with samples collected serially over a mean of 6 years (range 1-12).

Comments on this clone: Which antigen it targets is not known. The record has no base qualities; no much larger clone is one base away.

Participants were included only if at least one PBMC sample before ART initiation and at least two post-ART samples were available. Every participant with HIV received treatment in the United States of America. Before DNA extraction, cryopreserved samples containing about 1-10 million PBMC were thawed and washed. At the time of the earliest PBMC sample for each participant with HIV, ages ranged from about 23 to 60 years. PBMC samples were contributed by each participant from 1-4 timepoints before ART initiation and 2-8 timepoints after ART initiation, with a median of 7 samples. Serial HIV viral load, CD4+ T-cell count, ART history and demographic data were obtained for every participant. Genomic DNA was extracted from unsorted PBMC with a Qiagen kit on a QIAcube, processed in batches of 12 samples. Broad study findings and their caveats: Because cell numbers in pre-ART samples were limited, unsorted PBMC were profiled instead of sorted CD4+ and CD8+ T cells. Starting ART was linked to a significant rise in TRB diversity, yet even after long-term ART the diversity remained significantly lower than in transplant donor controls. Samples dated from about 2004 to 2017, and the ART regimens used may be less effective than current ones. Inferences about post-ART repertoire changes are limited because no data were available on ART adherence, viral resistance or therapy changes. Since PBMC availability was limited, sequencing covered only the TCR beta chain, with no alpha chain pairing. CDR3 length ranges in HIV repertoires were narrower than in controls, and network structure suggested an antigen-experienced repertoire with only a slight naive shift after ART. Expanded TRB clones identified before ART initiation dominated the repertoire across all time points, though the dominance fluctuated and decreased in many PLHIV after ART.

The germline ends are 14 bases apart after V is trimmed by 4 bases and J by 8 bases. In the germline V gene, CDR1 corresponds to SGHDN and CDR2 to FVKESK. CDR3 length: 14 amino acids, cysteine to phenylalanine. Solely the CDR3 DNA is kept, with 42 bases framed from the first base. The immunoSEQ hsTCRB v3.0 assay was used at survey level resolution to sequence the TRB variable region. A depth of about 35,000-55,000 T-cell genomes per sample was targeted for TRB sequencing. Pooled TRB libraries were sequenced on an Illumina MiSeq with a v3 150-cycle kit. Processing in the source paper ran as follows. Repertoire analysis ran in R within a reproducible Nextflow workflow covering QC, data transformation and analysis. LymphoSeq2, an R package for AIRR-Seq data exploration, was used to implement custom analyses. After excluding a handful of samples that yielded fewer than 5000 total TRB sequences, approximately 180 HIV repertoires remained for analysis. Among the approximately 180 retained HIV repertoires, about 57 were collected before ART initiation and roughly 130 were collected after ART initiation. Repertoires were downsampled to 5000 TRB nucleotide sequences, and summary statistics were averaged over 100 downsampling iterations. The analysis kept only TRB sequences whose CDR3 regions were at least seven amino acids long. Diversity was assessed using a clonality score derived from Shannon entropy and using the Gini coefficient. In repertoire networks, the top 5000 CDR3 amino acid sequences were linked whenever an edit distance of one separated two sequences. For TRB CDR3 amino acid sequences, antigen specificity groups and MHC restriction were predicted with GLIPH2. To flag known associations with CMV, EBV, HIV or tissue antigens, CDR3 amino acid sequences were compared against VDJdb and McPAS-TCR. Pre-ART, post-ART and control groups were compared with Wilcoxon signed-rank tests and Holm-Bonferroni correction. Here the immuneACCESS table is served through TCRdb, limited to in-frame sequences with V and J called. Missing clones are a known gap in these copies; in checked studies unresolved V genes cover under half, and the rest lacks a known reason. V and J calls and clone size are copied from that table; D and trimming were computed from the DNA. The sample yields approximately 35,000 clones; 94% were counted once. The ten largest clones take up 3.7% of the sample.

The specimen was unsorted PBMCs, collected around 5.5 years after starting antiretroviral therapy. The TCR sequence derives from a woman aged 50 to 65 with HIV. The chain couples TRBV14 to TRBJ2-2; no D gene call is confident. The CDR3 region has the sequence CASSPHRTSGELFF. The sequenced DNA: TGTGCCAGCAGCCCCCACCGGACCTCAGGGGAGCTGTTTTTT.